The 21 T cell receptor beta chains below were found in one sample sequenced in a study of blood T cell repertoires in COVID-19. Here immunoSEQ multiplex PCR was the method, and the copy in TCRdb shows in-frame clones only, minus some. The data show 200,000 to 250,000 clones, roughly 80% seen once. Sequenced sample: peripheral blood. These receptors were taken from a young woman with acute or convalescent COVID-19.

The chain employs TRBV28 and TRBJ2-7; unclear D gene. Germline V gene sequence: CDR1 MDHEN, CDR2 SYDVKM. With 5 bases removed from V and 7 bases from J, the gap between germline ends came to 15 bases. The length of the CDR3 is 13 residues. CDR3 protein: CASSPSWAWEQYF. The CDR3 DNA reads as TGTGCCAGCAGTCCCAGTTGGGCCTGGGAGCAGTACTTC.

This chain uses TRBV5-1 with TRBJ1-1, with D tentatively TRBD1 (5 bases). The CDR3 loop spans 14 amino acids. Trimming left V 4 bases short and J 3 bases short, with 13 bases between. The germline gives CDR1 SGHRS, CDR2 YFSETQ. The CDR3 reads CASSRTHSDTEAFF. The CDR3 DNA is TGCGCCAGCAGCCGGACACATTCGGACACTGAAGCTTTCTTT.

The CDR3 spells CASSSGTSGEQFF. CDR3 nucleotides: TGTGCCAGCAGCTCCGGGACTAGCGGTGAGCAGTTCTTC. The chain is built from TRBV6-5 and TRBJ2-1; the match to TRBD2 covers 11 bases. Per the germline V gene, CDR1 is MNHEY and CDR2 is SVGAGI. The CDR3 sequence is 13 residues long. With V trimmed by 6 bases and J by 9 bases, 4 bases remained unmatched.

The V call is TRBV2, the J call TRBJ1-6; 7 bases are a match to TRBD1. V lost 11 bases, J lost 6 bases, and 13 bases stayed unmatched. The CDR3 contains 15 residues. Germline assignment: CDR1 SNHLY and CDR2 FYNNEI. The CDR3 is CAGGTLTGANSPLHF. The CDR3 DNA reads TGTGCCGGGGGTACCCTAACAGGGGCTAATTCACCCCTCCACTTT.

The chain has TRBV11-2 and TRBJ1-2, with 8 bases matching TRBD1. The ends lost 4 bases at V and 8 bases at J; junction bases unmatched: 9. The germline V gene has CDR1 SGHAT and CDR2 FQNNGV. This CDR3 is 14 amino acids long. DNA of the CDR3: TGTGCCAGCAGCTCACGGACAGGGCGCGGGGGCTACACCTTC. Encoded protein: CASSSRTGRGGYTF.

In its sample, this clone was seen a few times. The V call is TRBV11-3, the J call TRBJ2-1; unclear D gene. CDR3 length equals 13 residues. The germline V gene encodes CDR1 SGHNT and CDR2 YENEEA. The V end lost 5 bases, the J end lost 7 bases, and 12 bases lay between the germline ends. CDR3 loop: CASSPNMVNEQFF. For the CDR3, the DNA is TGTGCCAGCAGCCCTAATATGGTTAATGAGCAGTTCTTC.

The chain employs TRBV7-2 and TRBJ2-7, with 7 bases aligning to TRBD2. CDR1 and CDR2 from the germline V gene are SGHTA and FQGNSA. This CDR3 region has 13 residues. Trimming removed 5 bases from V and 5 bases from J; junction bases left unmatched: 6. CDR3 loop: CASSRGSYNEQYF. The CDR3 coding sequence is TGTGCCAGCAGCCGCGGGAGTTATAACGAGCAGTACTTC.

This chain connects TRBV7-9 to TRBJ1-1; D unresolved. Trimming shortened V by 5 bases and J by 5 bases, and 15 bases separated the two germline ends. CDR1 is SEHNR, CDR2 FQNEAQ, per germline (reference sequence). CDR3 size: 14 residues. The CDR3 nucleotides read TGTGCCAGCAGCCCTTCCTATCCGGGAACTGAAGCTTTCTTT. Its protein is CASSPSYPGTEAFF.

The chain combines TRBV2 with TRBJ2-3; tentative D call: TRBD2 (5 bases). The CDR3 spans 17 residues. Germline V gene sequence: CDR1 SNHLY, CDR2 FYNNEI. V lost 6 bases, J lost 0 bases, and 19 bases lay in between. The CDR3 loop is CASRDLFGGPSTDTQYF. The CDR3 nucleotides read TGTGCCAGCAGGGACCTTTTCGGAGGACCTAGCACAGATACGCAGTATTTT.

V and J are TRBV10-3 and TRBJ1-1; 8 positions agree with TRBD1. V gave up 8 bases and J gave up 4 bases; unmatched junction bases: 6. Germline CDR1 reads ENHRY; CDR2 reads SYGVKD. The CDR3 contains 13 residues. The CDR3 nucleotides are TGTGCCATCCGACAGGGGCAGAGCACTGAAGCTTTCTTT. Translating it yields CAIRQGQSTEAFF.

J is TRBJ1-1 and V is TRBV27, with a weak D call TRBD1 (5 bases). CDR3 length equals 15 residues. The germline CDR1 and CDR2 sequences are MNHEY and SMNVEV (reference sequence). Deletions cut 3 bases from V and 0 bases from J, with 11 bases between. CDR3 bases: TGTGCCAGCAGTTTGCGGGGACTTATGAACACTGAAGCTTTCTTT. Encoded protein: CASSLRGLMNTEAFF.

This clone appeared a single time. J is TRBJ1-4 and V is TRBV4-3; tentative D call: TRBD1 (6 bases). The CDR3 is 16 amino acids. Germline assignment: CDR1 LGHNA and CDR2 YSLEER. With 4 bases removed from V and 7 bases from J, the gap between germline ends came to 19 bases. The CDR3 protein is CASSPSRQEGFEKLFF. CDR3 coding DNA: TGCGCCAGCAGCCCCAGCCGACAGGAAGGGTTTGAAAAACTGTTTTTT.

V and J are TRBV30 and TRBJ2-1, with D possibly matching TRBD1 (6 bases). V was trimmed by 2 bases and J by 7 bases, leaving 12 bases between them. This CDR3 is built from 13 residues. Germline V lookup: CDR1 GTSNPN, CDR2 SVGIG (reference sequence). The CDR3 DNA reads TGTGCCTGGAGTAAGGGGGAGACGAATGAGCAGTTCTTC. Protein: CAWSKGETNEQFF. Based on the CDR3 plus reference TRBV30 and TRBJ2-1, the full variable domain is SQTIHQWPATLVQPVGSPLSLECTVEGTSNPNLYWYRQAAGRGLQLLFYSVGIGQISSEVPQNLSASRPQDRQFILSSKKLLLSDSGFYLCAWSKGETNEQFFGPGTRLTVL.

The chain couples TRBV4-3 to TRBJ1-2, with 9 bases aligning to TRBD1. V lost 0 bases, J lost 6 bases, and 5 bases stayed unmatched. CDR1 and CDR2 (germline): LGHNA, YSLEER. The CDR3 contains 15 residues. The CDR3 region is CASSQDRGQGDGYTF. The CDR3 DNA reads as TGCGCCAGCAGCCAAGATCGGGGACAGGGAGATGGCTACACCTTC.

The gene calls are TRBV14 and TRBJ2-1, with a weak D call TRBD1 (6 bases). The CDR3 extends over 15 amino acids. The V end lost 1 base, the J end lost 5 bases, and 12 bases lay between the germline ends. Germline V lookup: CDR1 SGHDN, CDR2 FVKESK. DNA of the CDR3: TGTGCCAGCAGCCAAGTCACAGGGAGAAACAATGAGCAGTTCTTC. Translation: CASSQVTGRNNEQFF.

V and J are TRBV6-9 and TRBJ2-5, with TRBD1 matching 8 bases. CDR3 size: 15 residues. With 7 bases clipped from V and 4 bases from J, the junction kept 11 bases outside the gene matches. Germline V lookup: CDR1 MNHGY, CDR2 SVAAGI. CDR3 sequence: CASTDRDLERETQYF. CDR3 DNA sequence: TGTGCCAGCACGGACAGGGACCTTGAGAGAGAGACCCAGTACTTC.

V gene TRBV30 combines with J gene TRBJ2-5; 9 bases fit TRBD2. This CDR3 region has 15 residues. Trimming took 0 bases from V and 10 from J; bases not matched to a gene: 12. Germline V lookup: CDR1 GTSNPN, CDR2 SVGIG (reference sequence). The CDR3: CAWSVKVSGRDCQYF. CDR3 in DNA: TGTGCCTGGAGTGTTAAGGTTAGCGGGAGAGATTGCCAGTACTTC. Based on the CDR3 plus reference TRBV30 and TRBJ2-5, the full variable domain is SQTIHQWPATLVQPVGSPLSLECTVEGTSNPNLYWYRQAAGRGLQLLFYSVGIGQISSEVPQNLSASRPQDRQFILSSKKLLLSDSGFYLCAWSVKVSGRDCQYFGPGTRLLVL.

In its sample, this clone was seen once. The chain couples TRBV12-3 or TRBV12-4 to TRBJ2-7; D call uncertain. The V end was cut by 3 bases, the J end by 1 base, with 7 bases between. The CDR3 extends over 13 amino acids. The CDR3 here is CASSFGGSYEQYF. CDR3 in DNA: TGTGCCAGCAGTTTTGGCGGTTCCTACGAGCAGTACTTC.

This sequence joins TRBV12-3 or TRBV12-4 and TRBJ2-1; no clear D gene. The CDR3 runs to 12 residues. Trimming removed 6 bases from V and 5 bases from J, with 8 bases in between. In nucleotides, the CDR3 is TGTGCCAGCAGCACTATCAACAATGAGCAGTTCTTC. Amino acid sequence: CASSTINNEQFF.

The gene calls are TRBV5-4 and TRBJ2-2; 7 bases fit TRBD2. The CDR3 runs 14 residues. V was clipped by 5 bases and J by 6 bases; unmatched bases: 7. Germline CDR1 is SGHNT and CDR2 is YYREEE (reference sequence). CDR3 loop: CASSYYRGAGELFF. The CDR3 region has the DNA TGTGCCAGCAGTTACTACCGGGGGGCCGGGGAGCTGTTTTTT.

The chain joins TRBV6-5 to TRBJ2-1; 7 positions match TRBD2. V lost 0 bases and J lost 3; bases outside the gene matches: 5. Germline V CDR1 and CDR2: MNHEY, SVGAGI. This CDR3 spans 16 amino acids. Written as DNA, the CDR3 is TGTGCCAGCAGTTACTCGCTAGCGGAGAACTACAATGAGCAGTTCTTC. Translated: CASSYSLAENYNEQFF.